This T cell receptor beta chain was identified during a study of T cell repertoires in cytomegalovirus infection. This CDR3 comprises 19 residues. V gave up 0 bases and J gave up 2 bases; unmatched junction bases: 6. Germline V gene sequence: CDR1 LGHNA, CDR2 YSLEER. Each CDR3 protein gets one entry after TCRdb re-called the reads with MiXCR. The sample includes around 360,000 distinct CDR3 sequences, approximately 35% seen only once; the top ten take roughly 13%. This clonotype was recorded a few times. The target antigen is unknown. The V and J genes are TRBV4-3 and TRBJ2-1; 14 nucleotides agree with TRBD2. The sequence came from a human donor in good health (CMV status not recorded). Some clones in this sample may be carry-over from other donors' samples. Sequences were derived from cultured PBMCs, sampled from culture after CMV antigen stimulation. CDR3 sequence (DNA): TGCGCCAGCAGCCAAGAAACCGGGACTAGCGGGAGCACCTACAATGAGCAGTTCTTC. Translation gives CASSQETGTSGSTYNEQFF.